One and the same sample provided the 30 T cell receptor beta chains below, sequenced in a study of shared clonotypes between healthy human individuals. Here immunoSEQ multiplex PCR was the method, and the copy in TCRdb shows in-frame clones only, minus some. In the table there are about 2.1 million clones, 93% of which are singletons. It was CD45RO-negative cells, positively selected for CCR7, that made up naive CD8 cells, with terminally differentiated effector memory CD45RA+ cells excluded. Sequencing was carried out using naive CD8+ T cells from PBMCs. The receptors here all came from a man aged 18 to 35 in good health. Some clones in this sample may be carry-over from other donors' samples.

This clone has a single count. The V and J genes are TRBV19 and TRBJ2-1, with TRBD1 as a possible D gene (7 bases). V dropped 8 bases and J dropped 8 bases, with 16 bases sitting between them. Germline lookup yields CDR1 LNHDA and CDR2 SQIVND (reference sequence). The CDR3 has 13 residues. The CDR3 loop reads CASLNRGGYEQFF. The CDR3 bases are TGTGCCAGTCTCAACAGGGGAGGTTATGAGCAGTTCTTC.

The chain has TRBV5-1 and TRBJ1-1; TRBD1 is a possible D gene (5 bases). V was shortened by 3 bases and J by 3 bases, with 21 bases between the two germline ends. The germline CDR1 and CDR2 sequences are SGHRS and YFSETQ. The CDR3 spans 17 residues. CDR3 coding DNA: TGCGCCAGCAGCTGGGGCAGGGTCACGGGGTATGACACTGAAGCTTTCTTT. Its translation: CASSWGRVTGYDTEAFF.

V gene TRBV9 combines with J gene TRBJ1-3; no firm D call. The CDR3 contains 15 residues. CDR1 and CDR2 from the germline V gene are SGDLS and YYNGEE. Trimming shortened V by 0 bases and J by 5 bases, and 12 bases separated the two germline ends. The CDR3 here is CASSVGGAVRNTIYF. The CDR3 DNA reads TGTGCCAGCAGCGTAGGTGGCGCAGTAAGAAACACCATATATTTT.

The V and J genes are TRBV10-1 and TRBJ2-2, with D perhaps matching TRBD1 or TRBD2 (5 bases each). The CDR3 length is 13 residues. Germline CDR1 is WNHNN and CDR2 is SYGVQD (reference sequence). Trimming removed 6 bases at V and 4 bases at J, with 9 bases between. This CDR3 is CASSPGATGELFF. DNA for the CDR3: TGCGCCAGCAGCCCCGGGGCCACCGGGGAGCTGTTTTTT.

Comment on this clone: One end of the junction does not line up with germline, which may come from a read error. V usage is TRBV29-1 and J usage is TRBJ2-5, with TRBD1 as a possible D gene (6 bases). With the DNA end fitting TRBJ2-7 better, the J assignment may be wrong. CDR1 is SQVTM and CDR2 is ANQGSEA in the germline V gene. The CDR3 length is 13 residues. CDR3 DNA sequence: TGCAGCGTTCAAGAACAGGGACCCTACGAGCAGTACTTC. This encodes CSVQEQGPYEQYF.

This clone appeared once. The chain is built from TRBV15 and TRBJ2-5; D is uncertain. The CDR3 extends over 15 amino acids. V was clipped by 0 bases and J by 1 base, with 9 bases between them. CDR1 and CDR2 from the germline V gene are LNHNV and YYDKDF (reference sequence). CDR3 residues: CATSRDLQSQETQYF. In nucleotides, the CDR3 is TGTGCCACCAGCAGAGATCTACAATCCCAAGAGACCCAGTACTTC. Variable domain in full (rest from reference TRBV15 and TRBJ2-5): DAMVIQNPRYQVTQFGKPVTLSCSQTLNHNVMYWYQQKSSQAPKLLFHYYDKDFNNEADTPDNFQSRRPNTSFCFLDIRSPGLGDTAMYLCATSRDLQSQETQYFGPGTRLLVL.

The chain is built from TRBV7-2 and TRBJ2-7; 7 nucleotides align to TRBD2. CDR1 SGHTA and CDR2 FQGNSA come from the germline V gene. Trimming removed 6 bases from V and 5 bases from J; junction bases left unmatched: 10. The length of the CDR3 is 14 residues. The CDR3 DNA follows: TGTGCCAGCAGACGATATGGCGGGAGTGACGAGCAGTACTTC. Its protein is CASRRYGGSDEQYF.

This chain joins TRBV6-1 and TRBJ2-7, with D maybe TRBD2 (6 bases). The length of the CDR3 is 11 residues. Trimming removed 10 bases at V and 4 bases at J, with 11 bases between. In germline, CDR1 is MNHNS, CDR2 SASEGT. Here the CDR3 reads CAIGTGYEQYF. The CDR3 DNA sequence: TGTGCCATCGGGACTGGATACGAGCAGTACTTC.

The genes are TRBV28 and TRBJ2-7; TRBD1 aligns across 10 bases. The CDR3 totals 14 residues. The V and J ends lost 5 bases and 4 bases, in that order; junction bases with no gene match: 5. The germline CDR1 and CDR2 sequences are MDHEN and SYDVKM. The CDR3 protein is CASSMRQGAYEQYF. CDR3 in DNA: TGTGCCAGCAGTATGAGACAGGGGGCGTACGAGCAGTACTTC.

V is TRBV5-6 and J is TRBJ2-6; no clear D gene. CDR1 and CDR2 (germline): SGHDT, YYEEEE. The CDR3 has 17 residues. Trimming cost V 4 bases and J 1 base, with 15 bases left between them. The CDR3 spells CASSPGRSHSGANVLTF. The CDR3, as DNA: TGTGCCAGCAGCCCCGGCAGGTCACATTCTGGGGCCAACGTCCTGACTTTC.

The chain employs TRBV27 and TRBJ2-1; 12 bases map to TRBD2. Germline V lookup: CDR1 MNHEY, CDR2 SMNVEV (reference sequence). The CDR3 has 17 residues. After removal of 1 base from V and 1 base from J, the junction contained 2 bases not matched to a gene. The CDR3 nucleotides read TGTGCCAGCAGTTTATTGCTAGCGGGAGGGTCCTACAATGAGCAGTTCTTC. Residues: CASSLLLAGGSYNEQFF.

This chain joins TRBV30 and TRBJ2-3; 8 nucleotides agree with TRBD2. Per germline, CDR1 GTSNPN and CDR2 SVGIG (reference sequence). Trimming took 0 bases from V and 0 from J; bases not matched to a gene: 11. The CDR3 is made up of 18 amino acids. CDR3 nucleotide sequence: TGTGCCTGGAGTGTACATCTGTTTGCTAGCGGGAGCACAGATACGCAGTATTTT. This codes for CAWSVHLFASGSTDTQYF.

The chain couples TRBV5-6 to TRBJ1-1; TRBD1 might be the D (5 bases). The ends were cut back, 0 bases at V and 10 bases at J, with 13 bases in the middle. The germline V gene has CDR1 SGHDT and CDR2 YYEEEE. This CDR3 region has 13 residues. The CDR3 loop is CASSLGAGRRAFF. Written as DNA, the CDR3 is TGTGCCAGCAGCTTGGGGGCGGGACGGCGAGCTTTCTTT. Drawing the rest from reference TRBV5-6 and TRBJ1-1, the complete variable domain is DAGVTQSPTHLIKTRGQQVTLRCSPKSGHDTVSWYQQALGQGPQFIFQYYEEEERQRGNFPDRFSGHQFPNYSSELNVNALLLGDSALYLCASSLGAGRRAFFGQGTRLTVV.

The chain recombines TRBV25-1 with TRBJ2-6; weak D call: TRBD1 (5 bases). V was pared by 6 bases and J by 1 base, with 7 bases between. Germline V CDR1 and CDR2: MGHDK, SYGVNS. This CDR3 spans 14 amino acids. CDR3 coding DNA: TGTGCCAGCAGCACAGGTTCTGGGGCCAACGTCCTGACTTTC. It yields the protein CASSTGSGANVLTF.

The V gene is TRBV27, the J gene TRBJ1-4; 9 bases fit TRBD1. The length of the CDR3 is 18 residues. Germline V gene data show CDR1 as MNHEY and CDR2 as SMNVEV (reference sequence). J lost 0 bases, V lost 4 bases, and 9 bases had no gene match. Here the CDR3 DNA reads TGTGCCAGCAGTTCCTTCCCGGGACAGGGCTCAACTAATGAAAAACTGTTTTTT. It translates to CASSSFPGQGSTNEKLFF.

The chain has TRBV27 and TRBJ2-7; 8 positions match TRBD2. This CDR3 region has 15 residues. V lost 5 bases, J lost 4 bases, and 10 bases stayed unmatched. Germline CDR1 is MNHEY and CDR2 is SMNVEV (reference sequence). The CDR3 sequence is CASSLGTRTLYEQYF. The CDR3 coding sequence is TGTGCCAGCAGTCTCGGGACTAGAACTTTATACGAGCAGTACTTC.

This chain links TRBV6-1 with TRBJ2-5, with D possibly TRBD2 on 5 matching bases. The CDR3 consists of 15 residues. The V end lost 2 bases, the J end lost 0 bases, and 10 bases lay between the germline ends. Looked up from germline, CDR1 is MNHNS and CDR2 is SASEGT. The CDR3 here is CASSERAGYQETQYF. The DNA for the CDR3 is TGTGCCAGCAGTGAACGGGCGGGCTACCAAGAGACCCAGTACTTC.

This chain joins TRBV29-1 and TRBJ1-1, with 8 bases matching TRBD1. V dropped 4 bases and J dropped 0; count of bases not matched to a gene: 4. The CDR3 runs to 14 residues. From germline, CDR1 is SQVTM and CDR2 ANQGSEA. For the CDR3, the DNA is TGCAGCGTTGGGACAGGGCCCCTGAACACTGAAGCTTTCTTT. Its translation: CSVGTGPLNTEAFF.

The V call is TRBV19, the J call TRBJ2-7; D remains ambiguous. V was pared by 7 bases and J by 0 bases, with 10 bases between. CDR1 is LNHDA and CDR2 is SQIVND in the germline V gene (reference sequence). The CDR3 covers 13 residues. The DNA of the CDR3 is TGTGCCAGTACGGATCAAGTCTCCTACGAGCAGTACTTC. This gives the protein CASTDQVSYEQYF. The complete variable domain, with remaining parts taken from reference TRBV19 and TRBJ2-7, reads DGGITQSPKYLFRKEGQNVTLSCEQNLNHDAMYWYRQDPGQGLRLIYYSQIVNDFQKGDIAEGYSVSREKKESFPLTVTSAQKNPTAFYLCASTDQVSYEQYFGPGTRLTVT.

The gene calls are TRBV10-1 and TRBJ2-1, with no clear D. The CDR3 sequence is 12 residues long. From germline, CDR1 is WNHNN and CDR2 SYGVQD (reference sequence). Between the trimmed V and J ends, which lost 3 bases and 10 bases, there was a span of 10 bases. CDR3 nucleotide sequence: TGCGCCAGCAGTGAACGTAACGGCGAGCAGTTCTTC. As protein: CASSERNGEQFF.

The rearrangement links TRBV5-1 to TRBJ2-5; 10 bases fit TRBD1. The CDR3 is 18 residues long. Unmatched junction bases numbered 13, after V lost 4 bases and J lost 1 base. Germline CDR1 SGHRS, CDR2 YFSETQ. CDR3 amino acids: CASSPKRRTGGFQETQYF. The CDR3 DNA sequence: TGCGCCAGCAGCCCAAAACGTAGGACAGGGGGTTTCCAAGAGACCCAGTACTTC.

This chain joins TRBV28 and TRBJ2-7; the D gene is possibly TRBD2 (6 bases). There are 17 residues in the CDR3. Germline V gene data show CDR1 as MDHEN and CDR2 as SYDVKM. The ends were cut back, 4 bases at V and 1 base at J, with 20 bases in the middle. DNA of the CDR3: TGTGCCAGCAGTTCAACCGGAGGGGCACCAAGATCCTACGAGCAGTACTTC. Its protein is CASSSTGGAPRSYEQYF.

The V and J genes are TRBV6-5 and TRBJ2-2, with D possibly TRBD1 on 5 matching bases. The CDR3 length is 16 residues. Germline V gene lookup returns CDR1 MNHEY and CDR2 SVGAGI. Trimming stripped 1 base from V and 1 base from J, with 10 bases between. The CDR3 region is CASSYWAGLNTGELFF. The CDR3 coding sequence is TGTGCCAGCAGTTACTGGGCAGGGCTGAACACCGGGGAGCTGTTTTTT.

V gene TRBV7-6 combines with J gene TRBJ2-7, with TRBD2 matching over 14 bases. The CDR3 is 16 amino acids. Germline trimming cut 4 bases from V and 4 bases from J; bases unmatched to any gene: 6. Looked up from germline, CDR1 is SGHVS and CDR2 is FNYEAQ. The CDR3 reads CASSWGTSGSYYEQYF. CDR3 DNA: TGTGCCAGCAGCTGGGGGACTAGCGGGAGTTATTACGAGCAGTACTTC.

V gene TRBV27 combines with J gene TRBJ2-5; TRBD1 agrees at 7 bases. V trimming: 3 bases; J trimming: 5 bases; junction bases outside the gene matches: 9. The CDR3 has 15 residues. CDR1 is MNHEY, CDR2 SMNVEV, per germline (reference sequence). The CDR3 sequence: CASSLQGQPWETQYF. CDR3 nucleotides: TGTGCCAGCAGTTTGCAGGGACAGCCGTGGGAGACCCAGTACTTC.

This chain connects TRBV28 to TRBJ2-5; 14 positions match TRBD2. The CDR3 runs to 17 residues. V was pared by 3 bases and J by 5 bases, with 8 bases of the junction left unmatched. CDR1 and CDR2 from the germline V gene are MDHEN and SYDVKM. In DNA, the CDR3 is TGTGCCAGCAGTTTGGGACTAGCGGGGGAATTCGGGGAGACCCAGTACTTC. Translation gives CASSLGLAGEFGETQYF.

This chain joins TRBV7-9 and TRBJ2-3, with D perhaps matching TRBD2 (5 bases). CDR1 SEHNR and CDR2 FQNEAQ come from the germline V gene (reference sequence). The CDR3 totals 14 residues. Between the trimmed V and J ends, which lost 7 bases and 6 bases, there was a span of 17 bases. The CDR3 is CASTGLRQADTQYF. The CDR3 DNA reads TGTGCCAGCACCGGACTGCGGCAAGCTGATACGCAGTATTTT.

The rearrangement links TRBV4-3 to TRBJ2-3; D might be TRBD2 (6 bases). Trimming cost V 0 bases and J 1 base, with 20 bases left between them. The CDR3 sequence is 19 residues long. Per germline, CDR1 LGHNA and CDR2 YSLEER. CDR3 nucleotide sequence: TGCGCCAGCAGCCAAGAGGGAGGATTGGGTACCGAGCGCACAGATACGCAGTATTTT. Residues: CASSQEGGLGTERTDTQYF.

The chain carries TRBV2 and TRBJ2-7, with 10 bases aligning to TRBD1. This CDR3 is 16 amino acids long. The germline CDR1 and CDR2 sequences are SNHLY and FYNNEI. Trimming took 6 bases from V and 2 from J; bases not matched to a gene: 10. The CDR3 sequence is CASSGGGTGVPYEQYF. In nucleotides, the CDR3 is TGTGCCAGCAGCGGCGGAGGGACAGGGGTGCCCTACGAGCAGTACTTC.

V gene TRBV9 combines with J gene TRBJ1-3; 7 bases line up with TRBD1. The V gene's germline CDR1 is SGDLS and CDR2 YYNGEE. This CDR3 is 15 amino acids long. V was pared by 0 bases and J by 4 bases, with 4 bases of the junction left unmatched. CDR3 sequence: CASSVGQGGGNTIYF. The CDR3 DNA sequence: TGTGCCAGCAGCGTAGGACAGGGCGGCGGAAACACCATATATTTT.